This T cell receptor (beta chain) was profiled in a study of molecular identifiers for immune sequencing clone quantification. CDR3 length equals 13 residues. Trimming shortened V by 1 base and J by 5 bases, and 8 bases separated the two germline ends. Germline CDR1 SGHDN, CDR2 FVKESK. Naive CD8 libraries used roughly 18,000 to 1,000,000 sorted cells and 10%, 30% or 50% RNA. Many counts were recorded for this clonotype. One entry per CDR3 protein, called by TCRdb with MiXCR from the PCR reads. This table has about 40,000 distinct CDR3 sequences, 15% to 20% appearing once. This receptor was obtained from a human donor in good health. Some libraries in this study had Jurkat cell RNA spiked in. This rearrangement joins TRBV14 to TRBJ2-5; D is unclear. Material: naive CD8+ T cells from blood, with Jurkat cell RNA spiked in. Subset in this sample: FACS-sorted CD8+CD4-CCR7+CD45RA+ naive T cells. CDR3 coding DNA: TGTGCCAGCAGCCAAGGCGGATCTGAGACCCAGTACTTC. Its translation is CASSQGGSETQYF.